These T cell receptor beta chains were read from a single sample in a study of shared clonotypes between healthy human individuals. Measured with immunoSEQ multiplex PCR; TCRdb has only the in-frame clones, and not every one. The data show millions of clones, with approximately 90% seen just once and roughly 0.13% held by the top ten. Material for sequencing was naive CD4+ T cells sorted from blood. The receptors here all came from a man between 18 and 35 years old in good health. Both conserved end residues are part of each CDR3.

TRBJ1-5 | TRBV18 | CASSPPQRPGQQDQPQHF
TRBJ2-3 | TRBV11-3 | CASSLEGSSGSSTDTQYF
TRBJ2-3 | TRBV5-4 | CASSSTGVTDTQYF
TRBJ2-7 | TRBV6-1 | CASRGGLAGGYEQYF
TRBJ1-5 | TRBV19 | CASTSDGGNQPQHF
TRBJ1-1 | TRBV18 | CASSPEITEAFF
TRBJ1-1 | TRBV29-1 | CSVLRMGKGTEAFF
TRBJ2-7 | TRBV1 | CTSSHWTSGRYEQYF
TRBJ1-4 | TRBV4-1 | CASSRDRYPTNEKLFF
TRBJ2-5 | TRBV5-4 | CASSYRGGETQYF
TRBJ2-1 | TRBV11-3 | CASSLGPHNEQFF